Each of the 25 T cell receptor beta chains below was sequenced from the same sample in a study of neurological immune-mediated disorders. Specified time point: longitudinal time-point 3. TCRdb re-called the 5' RACE reads with MiXCR, one entry per CDR3 protein. The sample has approximately 85,000 distinct CDR3 sequences; around 4.5% are singletons. Sequencing was carried out using PBMCs. These receptors were collected from a woman aged 60-75 years with multiple sclerosis.

This clonotype was found many times. The chain carries TRBV20-1 and TRBJ1-4, with 7 bases that match TRBD1. The junction had 7 bases not matched to a gene; V was cut back by 4 bases and J by 8 bases. The germline V gene has CDR1 DFQATT and CDR2 SNEGSKA (reference sequence). The CDR3 has 13 amino acids. CDR3 coding DNA: TGCAGTGCTACGAACAGGGGAGGGGAAAAACTGTTTTTT. Translation: CSATNRGGEKLFF.

The V gene is TRBV6-1, the J gene TRBJ1-1; D gene unclear. Germline values: CDR1 MNHNS, CDR2 SASEGT. Trimming left V 6 bases short and J 0 bases short, with 11 bases between. There are 14 residues in the CDR3. The CDR3 reads CASRETPMNTEAFF. CDR3 in DNA: TGTGCCAGCAGGGAGACACCGATGAACACTGAAGCTTTCTTT.

This clonotype was counted at least ten times. This chain connects TRBV20-1 to TRBJ2-1; 14 bases are a match to TRBD2. V lost 3 bases, J lost 5 bases, and 6 bases stayed unmatched. The CDR3 consists of 16 residues. The germline CDR1 and CDR2 sequences are DFQATT and SNEGSKA (reference sequence). The CDR3: CSASGLAGGPNNEQFF. CDR3 bases: TGCAGTGCTAGCGGACTAGCGGGGGGCCCCAACAATGAGCAGTTCTTC.

The table lists this clonotype with many counts. This chain uses TRBV28 with TRBJ1-1; D gene uncertain. The germline CDR1 and CDR2 sequences are MDHEN and SYDVKM. Trimming removed 8 bases at V and 3 bases at J, with 7 bases between. This CDR3 is 11 amino acids long. CDR3 coding DNA: TGTGCCAGCTTATCCCACACTGAAGCTTTCTTT. This gives the protein CASLSHTEAFF.

This clonotype was counted many times. The chain has TRBV20-1 and TRBJ2-7; D is perhaps TRBD1 (6 bases). Between the trimmed V and J ends, which lost 1 base and 5 bases, there was a span of 9 bases. CDR1 DFQATT and CDR2 SNEGSKA come from the germline V gene (reference sequence). This CDR3 has 12 amino acids. The CDR3 sequence is CSARAGANEQYF. DNA for the CDR3: TGCAGTGCTAGAGCAGGGGCCAACGAGCAGTACTTC.

This clonotype was seen ten or more times. This chain connects TRBV20-1 to TRBJ1-4; D perhaps matches TRBD1 (5 bases). Trimming pared 0 bases from V and 8 bases from J, leaving 22 bases between. In germline, CDR1 is DFQATT, CDR2 SNEGSKA (reference sequence). This CDR3 is 17 amino acids long. The CDR3 spells CSARDLQDRDRREKLFF. For the CDR3, the DNA is TGCAGTGCTAGAGATTTACAGGACCGTGACAGAAGGGAAAAACTGTTTTTT.

This clonotype was counted at least ten times. The chain couples TRBV5-1 to TRBJ2-5; D possibly corresponds to TRBD1 (6 bases). The CDR3 is 15 residues long. The germline gives CDR1 SGHRS, CDR2 YFSETQ. Deletions cut 1 base from V and 5 bases from J, with 15 bases between. For the CDR3, the DNA is TGCGCCAGCAGCTTGTCAGGGGATACCAGGGAGACCCAGTACTTC. As protein: CASSLSGDTRETQYF.

This clonotype was recorded many times. This chain connects TRBV5-1 to TRBJ1-2, with unresolved D. Germline CDR1 reads SGHRS; CDR2 reads YFSETQ. The germline V and J ends were trimmed by 0 bases and 5 bases, with 8 bases remaining between them. The CDR3 extends over 13 amino acids. In DNA, the CDR3 is TGCGCCAGCAGCTTGGTGACGGATTATGGCTACACCTTC. Amino acids: CASSLVTDYGYTF.

This clonotype was recorded at least ten times. The genes are TRBV7-6 and TRBJ2-1; TRBD2 agrees at 10 bases. The CDR3 length is 16 residues. The V segment lost 3 bases and the J segment 6 bases; nucleotides outside the gene matches: 8. Germline-derived CDR1 and CDR2 are SGHVS and FNYEAQ. As DNA, the CDR3 is TGTGCCAGCAGCTTTACGACTAGCGGGCCGGCCAATGAGCAGTTCTTC. Protein sequence: CASSFTTSGPANEQFF. The full variable domain, rest sourced from reference TRBV7-6 and TRBJ2-1, is GAGVSQSPRYKVTKRGQDVALRCDPISGHVSLYWYRQALGQGPEFLTYFNYEAQQDKSGLPNDRFSAERPEGSISTLTIQRTEQRDSAMYRCASSFTTSGPANEQFFGPGTRLTVL.

This clonotype has a count of ten or more. This chain connects TRBV5-1 to TRBJ1-5; perhaps TRBD1 as D (5 bases). V lost 4 bases to trimming and J lost 0 bases, with 11 bases between them. This CDR3 has 15 amino acids. Per germline, CDR1 SGHRS and CDR2 YFSETQ. CDR3 DNA sequence: TGCGCCAGCAGCCCCGGACACCTTAGCAATCAGCCCCAGCATTTT. Protein: CASSPGHLSNQPQHF.

This clonotype was seen ten or more times. This chain uses TRBV7-2 with TRBJ1-5; possible D gene TRBD1, 5 bases. CDR1 is SGHTA, CDR2 FQGNSA, per germline. Deletions cut 8 bases from V and 7 bases from J, with 15 bases between. This CDR3 has 13 amino acids. CDR3 protein: CASGRDPEQPQHF. CDR3 nucleotide sequence: TGTGCCAGCGGCCGGGACCCAGAACAGCCCCAGCATTTT.

This clonotype was seen many times. This chain joins TRBV6-5 and TRBJ2-6; 7 bases agree with TRBD1. Germline-derived CDR1 and CDR2 are MNHEY and SVGAGI. This CDR3 region has 16 residues. After removal of 2 bases from V and 4 bases from J, the junction contained 5 bases not matched to a gene. CDR3 in amino acids: CASSYGTVSGANVLTF. CDR3 nucleotide sequence: TGTGCCAGCAGTTACGGGACAGTTTCGGGGGCCAACGTCCTGACTTTC.

This clonotype was seen repeatedly, ten times or more. The chain is built from TRBV18 and TRBJ1-4; D unresolved. V dropped 3 bases and J dropped 6 bases, with 8 bases sitting between them. CDR3 size: 13 residues. Per the germline V gene, CDR1 is KGHSH and CDR2 is LQKENI. The CDR3 DNA is TGTGCCAGCTCACCTCGGTCGGATGAAAAACTGTTTTTT. Protein: CASSPRSDEKLFF.

This clonotype has a count of ten or more. The chain carries TRBV29-1 and TRBJ2-7, with TRBD2 matching 10 bases. The CDR3 has 18 residues. V shed 4 bases and J 4 bases; nucleotides not matched to a gene: 19. Germline CDR1 SQVTM, CDR2 ANQGSEA. The DNA for the CDR3 is TGCAGCGTTGTTATTCAGGGGGGATCTAGCGGGGGCCTGTACGAGCAGTACTTC. Translated, it gives CSVVIQGGSSGGLYEQYF.

The table lists this clonotype with many counts. The J gene is TRBJ2-7, the V gene TRBV5-1, with D possibly matching TRBD1 (6 bases). The germline gives CDR1 SGHRS, CDR2 YFSETQ. V shed 7 bases and J shed 6 bases, with 20 bases lying between them. The CDR3 spans 14 residues. The CDR3 region has the DNA TGCGCCAGCGGCGACAACAGGGCGGCGAGCGAGCAGTACTTC. Translating it yields CASGDNRAASEQYF.

Worth noting for this clonotype: A much larger clone differs by one base, so this may be a read error. The V call is TRBV20-1, the J call TRBJ1-2; 10 bases align to TRBD1. The CDR3 is 14 amino acids. Germline CDR1 reads DFQATT; CDR2 reads SNEGSKA (reference sequence). V lost 8 bases and J lost 6; bases outside the gene matches: 12. CDR3: CSSPTGGGLNGYTF. Here the CDR3 DNA reads TGCAGTTCCCCGACAGGGGGCGGATTGAATGGCTACACCTTC.

In this sample, this clonotype turned up many times. The V gene is TRBV6-5, the J gene TRBJ1-1, with a possible D match to TRBD1 (5 bases). Germline values: CDR1 MNHEY, CDR2 SVGAGI. This CDR3 is 14 amino acids long. Trimming shortened V by 3 bases and J by 4 bases, and 12 bases separated the two germline ends. This chain's CDR3 is CASSYGQGRTEAFF. For the CDR3, the DNA is TGTGCCAGCAGTTATGGCCAGGGTCGCACTGAAGCTTTCTTT.

Many counts were recorded for this clonotype. The gene calls are TRBV20-1 and TRBJ2-5; 11 positions match TRBD2. This CDR3 comprises 17 residues. The junction had 19 bases not matched to a gene; V was cut back by 6 bases and J by 7 bases. Germline loops: CDR1 DFQATT, CDR2 SNEGSKA (reference sequence). The CDR3 loop reads CSAMGASGGTLGGTQYF. In nucleotides, the CDR3 is TGCAGTGCCATGGGCGCTAGCGGGGGGACCCTGGGAGGGACCCAGTACTTC.

This clonotype was observed many times. The chain links TRBV29-1 to TRBJ2-1; TRBD1 aligns across 8 bases. The CDR3 consists of 13 residues. Germline V gives CDR1 SQVTM, CDR2 ANQGSEA. V was clipped by 4 bases and J by 6 bases; unmatched bases: 5. CDR3: CSVVSGQGNEQFF. CDR3 bases: TGCAGCGTTGTATCTGGACAGGGCAATGAGCAGTTCTTC.

This clonotype came up many times. The CDR3 loop is CATSRDRSGHPQETQYF. Written as DNA, the CDR3 is TGTGCCACCAGCAGAGATAGGTCGGGACATCCCCAAGAGACCCAGTACTTC. The gene calls are TRBV15 and TRBJ2-5; possible D gene TRBD1, 6 bases. Trimming cost V 0 bases and J 1 base, with 15 bases left between them. Germline V CDR1 and CDR2: LNHNV, YYDKDF (reference sequence). This CDR3 spans 17 amino acids.

This clonotype was recorded many times. Here the CDR3 reads CASSNPQGAVNTEAFF. The CDR3 coding sequence is TGTGCCAGCAGCAATCCACAGGGGGCGGTGAACACTGAAGCTTTCTTT. The V and J genes are TRBV6-5 and TRBJ1-1; the match to TRBD1 covers 9 bases. V lost 6 bases and J lost 0; bases outside the gene matches: 8. This CDR3 contains 16 residues. CDR1 is MNHEY and CDR2 is SVGAGI in the germline V gene.

This clonotype was observed at least ten times. The rearrangement joins TRBV28 to TRBJ2-7; perhaps D is TRBD1 or TRBD2 (5 bases each). This CDR3 contains 16 residues. The V and J ends lost 6 bases and 2 bases respectively, with 20 bases between them. Per the germline V gene, CDR1 is MDHEN and CDR2 is SYDVKM. The CDR3 DNA reads TGTGCCAGCAGCTCTCCAGGTGTACCGGGGCCCTACGAGCAGTACTTC. This sequence encodes CASSSPGVPGPYEQYF.

As to this clonotype: A much larger clonotype is one base distant, so this may be a read error. The chain combines TRBV6-5 with TRBJ2-5; 13 positions agree with TRBD2. Germline CDR1 MNHEY, CDR2 SVGAGI. The CDR3 loop spans 17 amino acids. V was pared by 6 bases and J by 4 bases, with 11 bases of the junction left unmatched. The CDR3 DNA reads as TGTGCCAGCAGCGCCGGGACTAGCGGGGTAAGAAGAGAGACCCAGTACTTC. Residues: CASSAGTSGVRRETQYF.

This clonotype showed up many times. The V call is TRBV5-1, the J call TRBJ2-3, with 8 bases identical to TRBD2. This CDR3 has 17 amino acids. Germline values: CDR1 SGHRS, CDR2 YFSETQ. V lost 3 bases, J lost 3 bases, and 12 bases stayed unmatched. CDR3: CASSSARGGLSTDTQYF. CDR3 nucleotide sequence: TGCGCCAGCAGCTCGGCTCGCGGGGGGTTGAGTACAGATACGCAGTATTTT.

In its sample, this clonotype was seen many times. This sequence joins TRBV18 and TRBJ1-1, with D unclear. There are 12 residues in the CDR3. Trimming took off 8 bases at V and 0 bases at J, with 7 bases between the two ends. Germline loops: CDR1 KGHSH, CDR2 LQKENI. CDR3 region: CASTPVNTEAFF. The CDR3 DNA follows: TGTGCCAGCACCCCCGTGAACACTGAAGCTTTCTTT.